These 24 T cell receptor beta chains share one sample of origin, sequenced in a study of cytomegalovirus exposure and HLA in healthy donors. The PCR contained 60 Vbeta and 13 Jbeta primers. TCRdb's copy holds only in-frame clones and misses some; the assay was immunoSEQ multiplex PCR. In the table there are some 120,000 clones, over 65% of which are singletons. Source material: PBMCs. These receptor sequences come from a man in his fifties or sixties in good health and CMV-seronegative.

The V call is TRBV7-3, the J call TRBJ2-1, with 8 bases fitting TRBD2. CDR1 is SGHTA and CDR2 is FQGTGA in the germline V gene. V shed 5 bases and J 10 bases; nucleotides not matched to a gene: 10. The CDR3 runs to 14 residues. The CDR3 here is CASSLSGSDQEQFF. The CDR3 nucleotides read TGTGCCAGCAGCCTCAGCGGGAGTGATCAGGAGCAGTTCTTC.

This chain joins TRBV27 and TRBJ2-1, with 14 positions matching TRBD2. Germline V CDR1 and CDR2: MNHEY, SMNVEV (reference sequence). V lost 2 bases and J lost 6; bases outside the gene matches: 3. The length of the CDR3 is 16 residues. CDR3 sequence (DNA): TGTGCCAGCAGTTTACCAGGGACTAGCGGGGGCAATGAGCAGTTCTTC. Protein: CASSLPGTSGGNEQFF.

The chain recombines TRBV6-5 with TRBJ1-4; no clear D. Germline lookup yields CDR1 MNHEY and CDR2 SVGAGI. Trimming pared 8 bases from V and 7 bases from J, leaving 11 bases between. This CDR3 comprises 12 residues. CDR3 amino acids: CASGSGSEKLFF. The DNA of the CDR3 is TGTGCCAGCGGGAGCGGGAGTGAAAAACTGTTTTTT.

This sequence joins TRBV18 and TRBJ2-1; D may be TRBD1 (6 bases). The germline V and J ends were trimmed by 1 base and 1 base, with 8 bases remaining between them. Germline V gene data show CDR1 as KGHSH and CDR2 as LQKENI. The CDR3 has 15 residues. For the CDR3, the DNA is TGTGCCAGCTCACCACGGACAGAATCCTACAATGAGCAGTTCTTC. This sequence encodes CASSPRTESYNEQFF.

This chain links TRBV18 with TRBJ2-1; 10 bases are a match to TRBD2. V shed 2 bases, J shed 5 bases, and the junction held 3 bases outside the gene matches. CDR3 length equals 15 residues. In germline, CDR1 is KGHSH, CDR2 LQKENI. Here the CDR3 reads CASSPGLAVNNEQFF. The CDR3 DNA follows: TGTGCCAGCTCACCAGGACTAGCGGTGAACAATGAGCAGTTCTTC.

J is TRBJ1-3 and V is TRBV9, with TRBD1 matching 8 bases. This CDR3 region has 15 residues. Germline-derived CDR1 and CDR2 are SGDLS and YYNGEE. Germline trimming cut 3 bases from V and 4 bases from J; bases unmatched to any gene: 6. The CDR3, as DNA: TGTGCCAGCAGCGCACCGGACAGGGAAGGAAACACCATATATTTT. It specifies CASSAPDREGNTIYF.

This chain links TRBV5-6 with TRBJ2-5; possibly TRBD1 for D (5 bases). The CDR3 is 16 residues long. The V gene lost 1 base and the J gene lost 7 bases, with 20 bases spanning the gap. CDR1 SGHDT and CDR2 YYEEEE come from the germline V gene. The CDR3 bases are TGTGCCAGCAGCTTGAAGGGGTACAAGGGTTTGAGGACCCAGTACTTC. This gives the protein CASSLKGYKGLRTQYF.

In its sample, this clone was seen a few times. The chain uses TRBV29-1 and TRBJ2-2; TRBD2 matches at 11 bases. The CDR3 has 18 amino acids. V was pared by 7 bases and J by 7 bases, with 20 bases of the junction left unmatched. Germline CDR1 SQVTM, CDR2 ANQGSEA. The CDR3 is CSAGGGGTSGLRDGELFF. CDR3 nucleotides: TGCAGCGCTGGTGGGGGTGGGACTAGCGGCCTAAGGGACGGGGAGCTGTTTTTT.

The chain links TRBV28 to TRBJ2-5, with 8 bases matching TRBD1. The CDR3 runs 12 residues. Germline values: CDR1 MDHEN, CDR2 SYDVKM. After removal of 6 bases from V and 8 bases from J, the junction contained 5 bases not matched to a gene. The CDR3 spells CASSLGQGTQYF. For the CDR3, the DNA is TGTGCCAGCAGCCTTGGACAGGGCACCCAGTACTTC.

The genes are TRBV7-3 and TRBJ2-1; 7 bases align to TRBD2. Unmatched junction bases numbered 11, after V lost 5 bases and J lost 7 bases. Germline lookup yields CDR1 SGHTA and CDR2 FQGTGA. The CDR3 has 15 residues. The CDR3: CASSERLAPGNEQFF. The CDR3 DNA is TGTGCCAGCAGCGAGCGACTAGCCCCAGGGAATGAGCAGTTCTTC.

The V gene is TRBV6-5, the J gene TRBJ2-2; a weak D match, TRBD1 (7 bases). The CDR3 runs to 14 residues. The germline V gene encodes CDR1 MNHEY and CDR2 SVGAGI. Deletions cut 8 bases from V and 0 bases from J, with 10 bases between. The CDR3 DNA reads TGTGCCAGCGGCAGGGGGGCGAACACCGGGGAGCTGTTTTTT. This translates into CASGRGANTGELFF.

This rearrangement joins TRBV10-3 to TRBJ2-2; D is possibly TRBD2 (6 bases). With 3 bases removed from V and 2 bases from J, the gap between germline ends came to 13 bases. CDR1 and CDR2 (germline): ENHRY, SYGVKD. The CDR3 covers 16 residues. The CDR3 region has the DNA TGTGCCATCAGTGACCCTAGCGAATCAAACACCGGGGAGCTGTTTTTT. Amino acids: CAISDPSESNTGELFF.

The chain joins TRBV11-2 to TRBJ2-2, with D perhaps matching TRBD2 (6 bases). Germline V CDR1 and CDR2: SGHAT, FQNNGV. CDR3 length: 16 amino acids. V lost 4 bases and J lost 6, with 18 bases in between. The CDR3 DNA sequence: TGTGCCAGCAGCTCTCCGGCGGGAAGGTATTCCGGGGAGCTGTTTTTT. Translated, it gives CASSSPAGRYSGELFF.

This clone appeared once. The rearrangement joins TRBV7-9 to TRBJ2-1, with 8 bases lining up with TRBD1. The trim removed 6 bases at V and 6 bases at J, leaving 10 bases unmatched. Germline CDR1 SEHNR, CDR2 FQNEAQ (reference sequence). The CDR3 consists of 15 residues. DNA of the CDR3: TGTGCCAGCAGTGGATCAGGGGGCGGTGGCAATGAGCAGTTCTTC. Amino acids: CASSGSGGGGNEQFF.

This clone was found once. The chain links TRBV5-4 to TRBJ2-1, with 9 bases matching TRBD2. J was trimmed by 5 bases and V by 2 bases; bases with no gene match: 5. Germline V lookup: CDR1 SGHNT, CDR2 YYREEE (reference sequence). This CDR3 has 15 amino acids. The CDR3 loop reads CASSFPGTSHNEQFF. DNA for the CDR3: TGTGCCAGCAGCTTCCCGGGGACTAGCCACAATGAGCAGTTCTTC.

This chain connects TRBV10-3 to TRBJ2-7; no clear D gene. The V end was cut by 5 bases, the J end by 5 bases, with 13 bases between. CDR3 length equals 13 residues. Germline CDR1 ENHRY, CDR2 SYGVKD. This CDR3 reads CAISPRSFNEQYF. Written as DNA, the CDR3 is TGTGCCATCAGTCCGCGGAGCTTTAACGAGCAGTACTTC.

The CDR3 DNA follows: TGTGCCAGCAGTTACCGGGGGATTGAAGCTTTCTTT. Translating it yields CASSYRGIEAFF. The chain uses TRBV6-5 and TRBJ1-1; D may be TRBD1 (5 bases). Germline loops: CDR1 MNHEY, CDR2 SVGAGI. This CDR3 contains 12 residues. The V end lost 2 bases, the J end lost 7 bases, and 8 bases lay between the germline ends.

The chain carries TRBV30 and TRBJ1-5; 8 bases match TRBD1. V shed 2 bases and J 5 bases; nucleotides not matched to a gene: 14. The length of the CDR3 is 17 residues. The germline V gene has CDR1 GTSNPN and CDR2 SVGIG (reference sequence). The CDR3, as DNA: TGTGCCTGGAGTTCTGGGACGGGGTCAGGGGGCTATCAGCCCCAGCATTTT. This codes for CAWSSGTGSGGYQPQHF.

This chain connects TRBV27 to TRBJ1-5; D unresolved. The length of the CDR3 is 13 residues. The germline CDR1 and CDR2 sequences are MNHEY and SMNVEV (reference sequence). V dropped 1 base and J dropped 5 bases, with 6 bases sitting between them. The DNA for the CDR3 is TGTGCCAGCAGTTTATACACAGATCAGCCCCAGCATTTT. It translates to CASSLYTDQPQHF.

This clone was seen just once. The chain has TRBV19 and TRBJ1-2; D is perhaps TRBD1 (6 bases). Per the germline V gene, CDR1 is LNHDA and CDR2 is SQIVND (reference sequence). V shed 4 bases and J shed 4 bases, with 19 bases lying between them. The CDR3 is 16 amino acids. The CDR3 here is CASSTQTLQGGYGYTF. The CDR3 nucleotides read TGTGCCAGTAGTACGCAGACCTTACAGGGCGGCTATGGCTACACCTTC.

V usage is TRBV7-9 and J usage is TRBJ1-2, with 8 bases that match TRBD1. The germline CDR1 and CDR2 sequences are SEHNR and FQNEAQ (reference sequence). The V and J ends lost 1 base and 8 bases, in that order; junction bases with no gene match: 6. The CDR3 covers 14 residues. Here the CDR3 reads CASSLEGTGGGYTF. The DNA for the CDR3 is TGTGCCAGCAGCTTAGAGGGGACAGGAGGAGGCTACACCTTC.

The gene calls are TRBV12-5 and TRBJ2-1; TRBD2 aligns across 7 bases. The CDR3 has 15 amino acids. With 2 bases clipped from V and 3 bases from J, the junction kept 4 bases outside the gene matches. CDR1 is LGHNT, CDR2 FRNRAP, per germline. CDR3: CASGLNSGGYNEQFF. The CDR3 nucleotides are TGTGCTAGTGGTTTGAATTCGGGGGGCTACAATGAGCAGTTCTTC.

The genes are TRBV7-2 and TRBJ2-7; D is perhaps TRBD1 (6 bases). Germline CDR1 reads SGHTA; CDR2 reads FQGNSA. CDR3 length: 14 residues. The ends were cut back, 3 bases at V and 0 bases at J, with 9 bases in the middle. The CDR3 DNA follows: TGTGCCAGCAGCTTGACGGACAGCTCCTACGAGCAGTACTTC. Protein product: CASSLTDSSYEQYF.

V gene TRBV28 combines with J gene TRBJ2-7; 10 nucleotides line up with TRBD1. The ends lost 7 bases at V and 6 bases at J; junction bases unmatched: 15. CDR1 and CDR2 (germline): MDHEN, SYDVKM. The CDR3 totals 16 residues. The CDR3 DNA is TGTGCCAGCACCCCCCCCGAAGGGACAGGGGTTGGCGAGCAGTACTTC. It specifies CASTPPEGTGVGEQYF. Complete variable domain (other parts from reference TRBV28 and TRBJ2-7): DVKVTQSSRYLVKRTGEKVFLECVQDMDHENMFWYRQDPGLGLRLIYFSYDVKMKEKGDIPEGYSVSREKKERFSLILESASTNQTSMYLCASTPPEGTGVGEQYFGPGTRLTVT.